This entry describes one T cell receptor (beta chain). The antigen is unknown. For the second PCR, which ran for 7 to 11 cycles, a sample-barcoded 5' primer and a J-beta primer mix were used. All cDNA molecules were each tagged by a template-switch adaptor with 12 random nucleotides. TCRdb ran MiXCR on the 5' RACE reads and lists one entry per CDR3 protein. The data show about 780,000 distinct CDR3 sequences, more than 35% seen once. The study drew donors from healthy Caucasian individuals in Russia aged roughly 6 to 95. This sample was taken from a study of blood T cells in healthy people across ages. Study observations and caveats: The fall in TCR beta diversity per million T cells was roughly linear with age. Both higher diversity and more naive CD4+ cells marked long-lived donors when set against aged donors.

The V gene lost 6 bases and the J gene lost 1 base, with 12 bases spanning the gap. The CDR3 is 14 residues long. The sample consisted of blood. This receptor was obtained from a man at least 80 years old in good health. This rearrangement joins TRBV12-3 or TRBV12-4 to TRBJ1-1, with D perhaps TRBD1 (5 bases). The CDR3 DNA reads as TGTGCCAGCAGCCCCCCGCAGGGGAACACTGAAGCTTTCTTT. Protein: CASSPPQGNTEAFF.